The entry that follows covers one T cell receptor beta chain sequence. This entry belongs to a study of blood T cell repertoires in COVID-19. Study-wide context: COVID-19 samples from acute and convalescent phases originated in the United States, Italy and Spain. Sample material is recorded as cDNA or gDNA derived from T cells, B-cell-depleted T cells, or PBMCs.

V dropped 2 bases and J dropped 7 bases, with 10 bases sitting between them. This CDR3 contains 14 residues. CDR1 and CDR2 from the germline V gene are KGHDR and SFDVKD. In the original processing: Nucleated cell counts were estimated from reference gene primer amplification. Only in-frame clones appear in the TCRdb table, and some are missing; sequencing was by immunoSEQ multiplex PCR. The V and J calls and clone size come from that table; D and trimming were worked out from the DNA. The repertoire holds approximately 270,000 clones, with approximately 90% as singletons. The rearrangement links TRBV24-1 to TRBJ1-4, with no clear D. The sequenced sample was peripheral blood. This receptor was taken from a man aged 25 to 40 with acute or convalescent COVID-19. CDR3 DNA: TGTGCCACCAGTGATTCTGGGCTTGGTGAAAAACTGTTTTTT. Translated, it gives CATSDSGLGEKLFF.